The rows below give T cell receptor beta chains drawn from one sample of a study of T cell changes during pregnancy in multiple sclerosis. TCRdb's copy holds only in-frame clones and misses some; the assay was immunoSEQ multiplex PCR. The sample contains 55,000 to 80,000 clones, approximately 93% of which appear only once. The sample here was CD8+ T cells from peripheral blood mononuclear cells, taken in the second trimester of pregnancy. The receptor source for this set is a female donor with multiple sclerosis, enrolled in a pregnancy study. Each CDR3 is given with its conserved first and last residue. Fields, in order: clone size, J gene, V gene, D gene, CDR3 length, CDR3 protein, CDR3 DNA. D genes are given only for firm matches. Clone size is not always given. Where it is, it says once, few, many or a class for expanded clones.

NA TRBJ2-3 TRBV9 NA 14 CASSPPDPGVTQYF TGTGCCAGCAGCCCCCCCGATCCAGGGGTGACCCAGTATTTT
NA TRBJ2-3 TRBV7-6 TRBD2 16 CASSLFSGGWTDTQYF TGTGCCAGCAGCTTATTCTCGGGAGGTTGGACAGATACGCAGTATTTT
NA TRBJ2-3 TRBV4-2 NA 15 CASSQAWALTATQYF TGTGCCAGCAGCCAAGCCTGGGCTTTGACAGCCACGCAGTATTTT
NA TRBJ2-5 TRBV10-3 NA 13 CAIRRQEQETQYF TGTGCCATCAGGCGACAGGAGCAAGAGACCCAGTACTTC
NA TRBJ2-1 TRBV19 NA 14 CASSMTGGYNEQFF TGTGCCAGTAGCATGACCGGGGGCTACAATGAGCAGTTCTTC
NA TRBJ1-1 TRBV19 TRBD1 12 CASSIGTVEAFF TGTGCCAGTAGTATTGGGACAGTTGAAGCTTTCTTT
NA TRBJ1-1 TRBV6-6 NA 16 CASSLSFRGMNTEAFF TGTGCCAGCAGTCTGTCGTTTCGGGGAATGAACACTGAAGCTTTCTTT
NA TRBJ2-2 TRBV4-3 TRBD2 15 CASSRGRAVTGELFF TGCGCCAGCAGCCGCGGGAGGGCCGTCACCGGGGAGCTGTTTTTT
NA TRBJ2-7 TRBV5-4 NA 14 CASSLQQAVHEQYF TGTGCCAGCAGCTTGCAACAGGCGGTCCACGAGCAGTACTTC
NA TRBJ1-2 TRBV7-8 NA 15 CASSLPREGGYGYTF TGTGCCAGCAGCTTACCCCGAGAGGGGGGGTATGGCTACACCTTC
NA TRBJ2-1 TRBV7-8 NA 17 CASSSLGGGRYYNEQFF TGTGCCAGCAGCTCATTAGGGGGAGGGCGGTACTACAATGAGCAGTTCTTC
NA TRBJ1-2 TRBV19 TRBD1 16 CASSNLPGTGDLGYTF TGTGCCAGTAGTAACCTACCCGGGACAGGGGATTTAGGGTACACCTTC
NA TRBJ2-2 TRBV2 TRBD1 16 CASSDRTGGIAGELFF TGTGCCAGCAGTGATCGGACAGGGGGAATCGCCGGGGAGCTGTTTTTT
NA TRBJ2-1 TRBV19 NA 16 CASSPRQGPRWNEQFF TGTGCCAGTAGTCCTCGGCAGGGGCCTAGGTGGAATGAGCAGTTCTTC
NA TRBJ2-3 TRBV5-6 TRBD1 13 CASWIQGVDTQYF TGTGCCAGCTGGATACAGGGGGTAGATACGCAGTATTTT
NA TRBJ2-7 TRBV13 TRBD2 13 CASSFSGRDEQYF TGTGCCAGCAGCTTTAGCGGGAGAGACGAGCAGTACTTC
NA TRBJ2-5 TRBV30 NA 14 CAWRPVGQPETQYF TGTGCCTGGAGACCCGTAGGACAGCCAGAGACCCAGTACTTC
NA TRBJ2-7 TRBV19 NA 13 CASSAGGSYEQYF TGTGCCAGTAGCGCCGGGGGTTCCTACGAGCAGTACTTC
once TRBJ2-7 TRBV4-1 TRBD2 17 CASSQLEGRVSSYEQYF TGCGCCAGCAGCCAATTGGAGGGGAGGGTGAGCTCCTACGAGCAGTACTTC
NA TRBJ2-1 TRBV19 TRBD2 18 CASSPGTSGSGSYNEQFF TGTGCCAGTAGTCCGGGGACTAGCGGGAGCGGCTCCTACAATGAGCAGTTCTTC
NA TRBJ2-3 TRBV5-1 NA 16 CASSLKERLTLDTQYF TGCGCCAGCAGCTTGAAGGAGAGACTTACCCTGGATACGCAGTATTTT
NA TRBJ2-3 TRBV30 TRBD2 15 CAWSVNSGSGDTQYF TGTGCCTGGAGTGTAAATAGCGGGAGTGGTGATACGCAGTATTTT
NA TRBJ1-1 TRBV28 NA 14 CASSFGLPVAEAFF TGTGCCAGCAGTTTTGGACTCCCTGTGGCTGAAGCTTTCTTT
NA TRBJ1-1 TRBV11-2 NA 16 CASSLVPSRLSTEAFF TGTGCCAGCAGCTTAGTCCCCTCTAGGCTCAGCACTGAAGCTTTCTTT
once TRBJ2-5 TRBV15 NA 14 CATSPGGAEETQYF TGTGCCACCAGCCCTGGGGGGGCGGAAGAGACCCAGTACTTC
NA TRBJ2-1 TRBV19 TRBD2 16 CASSIGLAGPYNEQFF TGTGCCAGTAGTATAGGGCTAGCGGGGCCCTACAATGAGCAGTTCTTC
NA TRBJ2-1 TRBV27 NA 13 CASSKSGYNEQFF TGTGCCAGCAGCAAGTCCGGGTACAATGAGCAGTTCTTC
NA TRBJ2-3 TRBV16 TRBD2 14 CASSPRGGEDTQYF TGTGCCAGCAGCCCACGGGGGGGCGAAGATACGCAGTATTTT
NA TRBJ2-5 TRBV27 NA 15 CASSLGGRPQETQYF TGTGCCAGCAGTTTGGGTGGGAGGCCTCAAGAGACCCAGTACTTC
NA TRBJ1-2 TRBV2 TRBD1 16 CASSDSLGQGDYGYTF TGTGCCAGCAGTGACTCACTGGGACAGGGAGACTATGGCTACACCTTC